This T cell receptor (beta chain) was captured in a study of CD8+CD57+ T cells in acquired aplastic anemia. Study in general: Each DNA sample taken from sorted CD4+ and CD8+ cells came to around 3.4 ug on average. Sequencing produced an average of around 11 million reads per healthy donor for CD4+ cells.

Using genomic DNA as the template, TCR beta VDJ and CDR3 profiling was carried out. TCRdb itself ran the reads through MiXCR, one entry per CDR3 protein. The sample has over 150,000 distinct CDR3 sequences; roughly 40% are singletons. The V and J ends lost 3 bases and 0 bases respectively, with 6 bases between them. The germline V gene encodes CDR1 LNHDA and CDR2 SQIVND (reference sequence). The CDR3 has 15 residues. Whole-study results and caveats: Researchers report that approximately 28 CD8+ CDR3 sequences appeared in both patients and controls.

In this sample, this clonotype turned up many times. Its antigen is unknown. Sample: sorted CD4+, CD8+, or CD8+CD57+ T cells (not recorded which) from PBMCs. This TCR came from a human donor in good health. This sequence joins TRBV19 and TRBJ1-6; a possible D gene is TRBD1 (5 bases). This chain's CDR3 is CASSIGGSYNSPLHF. CDR3 bases: TGTGCCAGTAGTATCGGGGGCTCCTATAATTCACCCCTCCACTTT. The full variable domain, with the rest looked up from reference TRBV19 and TRBJ1-6, is DGGITQSPKYLFRKEGQNVTLSCEQNLNHDAMYWYRQDPGQGLRLIYYSQIVNDFQKGDIAEGYSVSREKKESFPLTVTSAQKNPTAFYLCASSIGGSYNSPLHFGNGTRLTVT.